This T cell receptor beta chain was retrieved from a study of cytomegalovirus exposure and HLA in healthy donors. Libraries were prepared by immunoSEQ multiplex PCR; TCRdb keeps only in-frame clonotypes and omits some of them. This sample has 71,000 or so clones, with 94% found just once. This CDR3 is built from 15 residues. V gave up 4 bases and J gave up 3 bases, with 14 bases separating them. The germline gives CDR1 SGHRS, CDR2 YFSETQ. This clonotype was sampled from a young woman in good health and CMV-seronegative. The chain couples TRBV5-1 to TRBJ2-1; maybe TRBD2 (5 bases). The material sequenced was PBMCs. In nucleotides, the CDR3 is TGCGCCAGCAGCGTAGGAACTAGTTTCTACAATGAGCAGTTCTTC. It yields the protein CASSVGTSFYNEQFF.